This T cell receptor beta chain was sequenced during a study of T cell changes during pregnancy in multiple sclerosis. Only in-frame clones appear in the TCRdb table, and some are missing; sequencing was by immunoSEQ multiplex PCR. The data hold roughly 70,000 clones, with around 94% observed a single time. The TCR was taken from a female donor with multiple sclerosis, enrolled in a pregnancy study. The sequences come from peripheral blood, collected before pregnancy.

CDR3 in amino acids: CASGGTPYNEQFF. As DNA, the CDR3 is TGTGCTAGTGGAGGGACTCCTTACAATGAGCAGTTCTTC. The chain links TRBV12-5 to TRBJ2-1, with D perhaps TRBD2 (6 bases). Germline values: CDR1 LGHNT, CDR2 FRNRAP. CDR3 length: 13 amino acids. The germline V and J ends were trimmed by 6 bases and 4 bases, with 10 bases remaining between them.